Given below is one T cell receptor (beta chain) in context. The data are from a study of T cell responses to AZD1222 COVID-19 vaccine. Sequencing used immunoSEQ multiplex PCR; TCRdb keeps in-frame clones, though not all of them. The data contain some 140,000 clones, approximately 90% of them singletons. The CDR3 is made up of 17 amino acids. V gave up 3 bases and J gave up 1 base; unmatched junction bases: 7. Germline V gene lookup returns CDR1 LNHDA and CDR2 SQIVND (reference sequence). The receptor was isolated from an adult in good health. V is TRBV19 and J is TRBJ2-7; 12 nucleotides match TRBD2. Sequenced material: peripheral blood, taken on day 0 of AZD1222 vaccination. DNA of the CDR3: TGTGCCAGTAGTATGCGGACTAGCGGGACCTCATCCTACGAGCAGTACTTC. Translated: CASSMRTSGTSSYEQYF.